The 27 T cell receptor beta chains below all came from one sample that was sequenced in a study of metastatic and nonmetastatic thyroid tumors. TCRdb reanalyzed the PCR reads via MiXCR. The data contain some 35,000 clones, around 28% of them singletons. Every patient underwent thyroid surgery untreated. The source material was blood. These receptors came from a male donor with papillary thyroid cancer or a benign thyroid nodule (not recorded which). Some clones in this sample may be carry-over from other donors' samples.

In its sample, this clone was seen many times. J is TRBJ2-2 and V is TRBV19; 10 nucleotides line up with TRBD2. Germline-derived CDR1 and CDR2 are LNHDA and SQIVND (reference sequence). Losses at the gene ends were 6 bases for V and 3 bases for J; bases not matched to a gene: 4. The CDR3 consists of 15 residues. CDR3 coding DNA: TGTGCCAGTAGGCGGACTAGCGGAGACACCGGGGAGCTGTTTTTT. It translates to CASRRTSGDTGELFF.

The J gene is TRBJ1-2, the V gene TRBV3-1; D ambiguous. Germline V CDR1 and CDR2: LGHDT, YNNKEL (reference sequence). The CDR3 is made up of 12 amino acids. V lost 0 bases and J lost 7, with 6 bases in between. The CDR3 is CASSQEMGGYTF. CDR3 in DNA: TGTGCCAGCAGCCAAGAGATGGGTGGCTACACCTTC.

This chain connects TRBV2 to TRBJ1-5, with 8 bases lining up with TRBD1. Germline CDR1 SNHLY, CDR2 FYNNEI. The CDR3 consists of 15 residues. The trim removed 7 bases at V and 0 bases at J, leaving 5 bases unmatched. In DNA form, the CDR3 reads TGTGCCAGCACCGGACAGGGTTATAGCAATCAGCCCCAGCATTTT. Amino acids: CASTGQGYSNQPQHF.

This clone was observed many times. The gene calls are TRBV27 and TRBJ1-3; maybe TRBD1 (5 bases). CDR3 length: 15 amino acids. Trimming pared 2 bases from V and 2 bases from J, leaving 10 bases between. Germline assignment: CDR1 MNHEY and CDR2 SMNVEV (reference sequence). The CDR3 sequence: CASSLRWGAGNTIYF. The CDR3 coding sequence is TGTGCCAGCAGTTTACGTTGGGGCGCTGGAAACACCATATATTTT.

The chain carries TRBV4-1 and TRBJ1-6; 7 bases map to TRBD1. Looked up from germline, CDR1 is MGHRA and CDR2 is YSYEKL. The CDR3 sequence is 17 residues long. V gave up 8 bases and J gave up 5 bases; unmatched junction bases: 15. Here the CDR3 reads CASAAGSQGGDNSPLHF. CDR3 DNA: TGCGCCAGCGCCGCCGGCAGCCAAGGGGGCGATAATTCACCCCTCCACTTT.

This chain joins TRBV20-1 and TRBJ1-1; 7 bases align to TRBD1. With V trimmed by 4 bases and J by 4 bases, 3 bases remained unmatched. Germline V gives CDR1 DFQATT, CDR2 SNEGSKA (reference sequence). The CDR3 length is 12 residues. CDR3 nucleotide sequence: TGCAGTGCTACCGGGACAGTCACTGAAGCTTTCTTT. Encoded protein: CSATGTVTEAFF.

This clone turned up a few times. The chain is built from TRBV6-1 and TRBJ2-7; D may correspond to TRBD1 or TRBD2 (5 bases each). Germline V gene sequence: CDR1 MNHNS, CDR2 SASEGT. The V end was cut by 4 bases, the J end by 9 bases, with 19 bases between. The CDR3 runs to 14 residues. The CDR3 DNA sequence: TGTGCCAGCAGTGCCACCACCGGGACCAAGCGGCAGTACTTC. This sequence encodes CASSATTGTKRQYF.

By share, this clone counts as medium-sized (0.01 to 0.1%). CDR3 DNA sequence: TGTGCCAGCAGCTTAAGCGCGGGGGCTGCGGGAGATACGCAGTATTTT. It is translated as CASSLSAGAAGDTQYF. The rearrangement links TRBV7-2 to TRBJ2-3, with D perhaps matching TRBD2 (7 bases). This CDR3 comprises 16 residues. V was cut by 2 bases and J by 5 bases, with 17 bases left in between. The V gene's germline CDR1 is SGHTA and CDR2 FQGNSA.

This clone has only a few counts. At one of its ends the junction is not consistent with the germline gene, which may arise from a read error. The rearrangement links TRBV27 to TRBJ1-1, with 10 bases lining up with TRBD1. In germline, CDR1 is MNHEY, CDR2 SMNVEV (reference sequence). The CDR3 is 15 amino acids. CDR3 region: CANRAQRTGGTESFF. The CDR3 nucleotides read TGTGCCAACCGCGCACAAAGGACAGGGGGAACTGAATCTTTCTTT.

The gene calls are TRBV2 and TRBJ1-1; tentatively, D is TRBD1 (5 bases). The length of the CDR3 is 13 residues. In germline, CDR1 is SNHLY, CDR2 FYNNEI. V dropped 4 bases and J dropped 4 bases, with 10 bases sitting between them. CDR3 in DNA: TGTGCCAGCAGTGGGACATTTGGCACTGAAGCTTTCTTT. This translates into CASSGTFGTEAFF.

The CDR3 DNA is TGCAGTGCGGGACAGGGGGCGTACGAGCAGTACTTC. This gives the protein CSAGQGAYEQYF. J is TRBJ2-7 and V is TRBV20-1, with TRBD1 matching 12 bases. Germline assignment: CDR1 DFQATT and CDR2 SNEGSKA (reference sequence). This CDR3 has 12 amino acids. V lost 6 bases and J lost 4; bases outside the gene matches: 1.

There are many counts of this clone. The CDR3: CASSPLNSYNEQFF. Written as DNA, the CDR3 is TGTGCCAGCTCACCACTTAACTCCTACAATGAGCAGTTCTTC. This chain links TRBV18 with TRBJ2-1; no clear D. The CDR3 sequence is 14 residues long. V was clipped by 1 base and J by 0 bases, with 4 bases between them. In germline, CDR1 is KGHSH, CDR2 LQKENI.

This clone has more than one count but fewer than ten. The chain has TRBV19 and TRBJ1-1; 7 bases map to TRBD1. The CDR3 contains 14 residues. Germline CDR1 reads LNHDA; CDR2 reads SQIVND (reference sequence). V lost 3 bases and J lost 3; bases outside the gene matches: 4. The CDR3 protein is CASSIQGGDTEAFF. The CDR3 region has the DNA TGTGCCAGTAGTATTCAGGGGGGGGACACTGAAGCTTTCTTT.

The rearrangement uses TRBV12-3 or TRBV12-4 and TRBJ2-1; D unresolved. V lost 3 bases, J lost 10 bases, and 13 bases lay in between. The CDR3 spans 13 residues. CDR3 region: CASSFGRAQEQFF. The DNA of the CDR3 is TGTGCCAGCAGTTTTGGAAGGGCCCAGGAGCAGTTCTTC.

This sequence joins TRBV30 and TRBJ1-5; the D is unclear. Trimming stripped 2 bases from V and 6 bases from J, with 11 bases between. Germline CDR1 GTSNPN, CDR2 SVGIG (reference sequence). The length of the CDR3 is 13 residues. The CDR3 sequence: CAWSPGLGQPQHF. DNA of the CDR3: TGTGCCTGGAGTCCAGGCCTGGGTCAGCCCCAGCATTTT.

The chain carries TRBV4-2 and TRBJ1-2; D unclear. This CDR3 is 15 amino acids long. The V end lost 0 bases, the J end lost 7 bases, and 15 bases lay between the germline ends. CDR1 LGHNA and CDR2 YNFKEQ come from the germline V gene. Here the CDR3 DNA reads TGTGCCAGCAGCCAAGATCCTGTGCCCAGCGGTGGCTACACCTTC. Translating gives CASSQDPVPSGGYTF.

In its sample, this clone was seen many times. This sequence joins TRBV6-1 and TRBJ1-5; the match to TRBD1 covers 8 bases. Germline V lookup: CDR1 MNHNS, CDR2 SASEGT. The V and J ends lost 4 bases and 0 bases, in that order; junction bases with no gene match: 8. The CDR3 contains 17 residues. CDR3 protein: CASSGTGRFPSNQPQHF. The CDR3 coding sequence is TGTGCCAGCAGTGGGACAGGGAGGTTCCCTAGCAATCAGCCCCAGCATTTT.

By sample fraction, this clone is medium-sized (0.01 to 0.1%). This chain uses TRBV28 with TRBJ1-2, with TRBD1 matching over 9 bases. After removal of 4 bases from V and 2 bases from J, the junction contained 5 bases not matched to a gene. CDR3 size: 15 residues. The germline gives CDR1 MDHEN, CDR2 SYDVKM. CDR3 residues: CASSSGTGSNYGYTF. For the CDR3, the DNA is TGTGCCAGCAGTTCCGGGACAGGGTCCAACTATGGCTACACCTTC.

This chain joins TRBV6-5 and TRBJ2-7, with D possibly matching TRBD1 (6 bases). Trimming left V 3 bases short and J 5 bases short, with 8 bases between. Germline V gene data show CDR1 as MNHEY and CDR2 as SVGAGI. The CDR3 extends over 12 amino acids. CDR3 DNA sequence: TGTGCCAGCAGTTATAGGGGGAACGAGCAGTACTTC. The encoded protein is CASSYRGNEQYF.

This clone was detected many times. This chain links TRBV11-2 with TRBJ2-5; D is unresolved. This CDR3 region has 12 residues. CDR1 is SGHAT and CDR2 is FQNNGV in the germline V gene. V lost 4 bases, J lost 4 bases, and 7 bases lay in between. The CDR3 sequence: CASSSVGETQYF. The CDR3 region has the DNA TGTGCCAGCAGCTCGGTGGGAGAGACCCAGTACTTC.

This clone came up many times. V usage is TRBV6-1 and J usage is TRBJ2-1, with 8 bases matching TRBD1. Per germline, CDR1 MNHNS and CDR2 SASEGT. CDR3 length: 20 residues. Trimming took 0 bases from V and 10 from J; bases not matched to a gene: 23. CDR3 loop: CASSEAGTGPCPAGDYEQFF. Here the CDR3 DNA reads TGTGCCAGCAGTGAAGCGGGGACAGGACCCTGCCCGGCCGGAGACTACGAGCAGTTCTTC.

This clone is labeled medium-sized. The CDR3 loop reads CASSQEGRGRETQYF. For the CDR3, the DNA is TGTGCCAGCAGCCAAGAAGGTAGGGGCCGAGAGACCCAGTACTTC. This chain uses TRBV3-1 with TRBJ2-5; the D gene is possibly TRBD1 (5 bases). The CDR3 has 15 residues. Germline values: CDR1 LGHDT, CDR2 YNNKEL (reference sequence). V was clipped by 0 bases and J by 4 bases, with 12 bases between them.

The CDR3 here is CASSAWLAAYNEQFF. The CDR3 nucleotides read TGCGCCAGCAGTGCTTGGCTAGCGGCCTACAATGAGCAGTTCTTC. This chain connects TRBV10-2 to TRBJ2-1, with 7 bases matching TRBD2. The length of the CDR3 is 15 residues. Germline assignment: CDR1 WSHSY and CDR2 SAAADI. The V and J ends lost 4 bases and 2 bases, in that order; junction bases with no gene match: 5.

The gene calls are TRBV5-1 and TRBJ1-1; D ambiguous. With 1 base removed from V and 8 bases from J, the gap between germline ends came to 18 bases. Germline lookup yields CDR1 SGHRS and CDR2 YFSETQ. This CDR3 contains 15 residues. The CDR3 coding sequence is TGCGCCAGCAGCTTGCACGGGCAGAGCCCAGACGAAGCTTTCTTT. Residues: CASSLHGQSPDEAFF.

This clone was seen many times. The rearrangement joins TRBV7-9 to TRBJ2-4; the D gene is possibly TRBD2 (6 bases). This CDR3 region has 15 residues. Trimming removed 2 bases at V and 5 bases at J, with 13 bases between. Germline V gives CDR1 SEHNR, CDR2 FQNEAQ (reference sequence). CDR3 bases: TGTGCCAGCAGCTTATTCAAGTGGGGGGAAAACATTCAGTACTTC. It encodes CASSLFKWGENIQYF.

This chain connects TRBV2 to TRBJ1-1, with D possibly matching TRBD1 (5 bases). The V end lost 7 bases, the J end lost 4 bases, and 16 bases lay between the germline ends. Germline lookup yields CDR1 SNHLY and CDR2 FYNNEI. The CDR3 extends over 14 amino acids. The CDR3 coding sequence is TGTGCCAGCACCTCCGGGGGGGGGTTCACTGAAGCTTTCTTT. Translation: CASTSGGGFTEAFF.

The chain couples TRBV20-1 to TRBJ1-2, with D possibly matching TRBD1 (5 bases). The V end lost 0 bases, the J end lost 0 bases, and 11 bases lay between the germline ends. This CDR3 has 15 residues. In germline, CDR1 is DFQATT, CDR2 SNEGSKA (reference sequence). CDR3 bases: TGCAGTGCTAGAGATCTAAGGGGACCTAACTATGGCTACACCTTC. It specifies CSARDLRGPNYGYTF.